The clone carrying this T cell receptor (beta chain) was recorded a few times. The sample originates from a study of cytomegalovirus exposure and HLA in healthy donors. PCR amplification relied on 60 Vbeta primers (plus 13 Jbeta primers). Measured with immunoSEQ multiplex PCR; TCRdb has only the in-frame clones, and not every one. The sample records over 150,000 clones, approximately 79% being singletons. The CDR3 is made up of 14 amino acids. Trimming cost V 4 bases and J 5 bases; bases outside gene matches: 1. The germline V gene encodes CDR1 MNHNY and CDR2 SVGAGI (reference sequence). This sequence originates from a man between 35 and 55 years old in good health and CMV-seronegative. Sequenced sample: PBMCs. V and J are TRBV6-6 and TRBJ1-4; 10 bases are a match to TRBD1. CDR3 in DNA: TGTGCCAGCAGTTGGGGACAGGGGAATGAAAAACTGTTTTTT. Amino acid sequence: CASSWGQGNEKLFF.